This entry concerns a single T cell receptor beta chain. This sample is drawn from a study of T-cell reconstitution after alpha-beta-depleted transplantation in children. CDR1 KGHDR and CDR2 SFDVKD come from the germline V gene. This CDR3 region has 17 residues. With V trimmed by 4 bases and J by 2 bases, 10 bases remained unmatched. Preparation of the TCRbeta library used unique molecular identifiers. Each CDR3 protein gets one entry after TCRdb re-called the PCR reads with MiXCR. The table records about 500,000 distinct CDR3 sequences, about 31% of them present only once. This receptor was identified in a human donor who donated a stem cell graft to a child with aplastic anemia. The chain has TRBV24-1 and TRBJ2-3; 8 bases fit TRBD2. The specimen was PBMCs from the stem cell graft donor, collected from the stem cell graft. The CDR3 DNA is TGTGCCACCAGTGACCCACCGACTAGCGTGCTCACAGATACGCAGTATTTT. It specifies CATSDPPTSVLTDTQYF.